The clone carrying this T cell receptor beta chain was seen only a few times. What it binds is not known. The treatment is: approximately 9-day PBMC culture with coronavirus spike peptide pools or control peptides (ViraFEST assay). ViraFEST sequenced TCRs after peptide-pool expansion of antigen-specific T cells. Each well held a few million PBMCs in IL-2 (about 10 IU/ml) medium with 8.5 to 10 ug/ml peptide pools. With the Oncomine TCR Beta short-read assay, DNA from cultured CD4+ T cells was sequenced. TCRdb called the PCR reads again in MiXCR, with one record for every CDR3 protein. The sample includes fewer than 20,000 distinct CDR3 sequences, more than 45% seen only once; the top ten take over 12%. The source of the sample is a study of vaccination and CD4 T cells after COVID-19. Study-level background: Overlapping SARS-CoV-2, HCoV-NL63, HCoV-OC43 and HCoV-229E spike peptides were used to stimulate cells.

The V and J ends lost 5 bases and 4 bases respectively, with 14 bases between them. This CDR3 contains 14 residues. Germline lookup yields CDR1 SGHTA and CDR2 FQGNSA. The sample was CD4+ T cells from blood, cultured in vitro. This clonotype was obtained from a human donor who had recovered from COVID-19. This chain connects TRBV7-2 to TRBJ1-2; TRBD1 is a possible D gene (5 bases). CDR3: CASSLQGDIYGYTF. The CDR3, as DNA: TGTGCCAGCAGCCTGCAGGGCGACATCTATGGCTACACCTTC.